The 3 T cell receptor beta chains reported below all come from one sample, sequenced in a study of long-term antiretroviral therapy in people with HIV. At the survey level, the v3.0 immunoSEQ assay was run. Generated by immunoSEQ multiplex PCR, the TCRdb table keeps only in-frame clones and is missing some. The sample includes 42,000 or so clones, approximately 86% seen only once; the top ten take 5.1%. This specimen was unsorted PBMCs, taken 0.1 years before starting antiretroviral therapy. These TCRs come from a woman between 45 and 65 years old with HIV.

This clone occurred a few times. This CDR3 reads CSVQRQVPPYGYTF. The CDR3, as DNA: TGCAGCGTTCAACGACAGGTACCTCCTTATGGCTACACCTTC. V and J are TRBV29-1 and TRBJ1-2, with D possibly matching TRBD1 (6 bases). The length of the CDR3 is 14 residues. From germline, CDR1 is SQVTM and CDR2 ANQGSEA. Trimming pared 5 bases from V and 5 bases from J, leaving 18 bases between.

V is TRBV7-3 and J is TRBJ2-1, with 8 bases identical to TRBD2. Germline lookup yields CDR1 SGHTA and CDR2 FQGTGA. The length of the CDR3 is 16 residues. V was pared by 1 base and J by 4 bases, with 6 bases of the junction left unmatched. Written as DNA, the CDR3 is TGTGCCAGCAGCTTAATGGCGGGGGGCCAGTACAATGAGCAGTTCTTC. Amino acids: CASSLMAGGQYNEQFF.

This rearrangement joins TRBV9 to TRBJ2-3; D call uncertain. V lost 0 bases to trimming and J lost 5 bases, with 4 bases between them. The CDR3 is made up of 12 amino acids. CDR1 and CDR2 from the germline V gene are SGDLS and YYNGEE. The CDR3 DNA is TGTGCCAGCAGCGTAGAGGTAGATACGCAGTATTTT. It specifies CASSVEVDTQYF.